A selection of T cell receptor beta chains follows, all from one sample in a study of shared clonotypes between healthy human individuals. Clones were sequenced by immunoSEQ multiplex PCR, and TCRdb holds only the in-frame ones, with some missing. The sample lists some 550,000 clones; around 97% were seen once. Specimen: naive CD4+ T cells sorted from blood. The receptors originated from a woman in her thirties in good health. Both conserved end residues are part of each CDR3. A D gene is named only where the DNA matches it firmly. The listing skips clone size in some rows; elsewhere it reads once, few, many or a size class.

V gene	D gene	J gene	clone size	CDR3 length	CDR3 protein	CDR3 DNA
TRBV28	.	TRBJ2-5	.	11	CASSFRGAQYF	TGTGCCAGCAGTTTTAGGGGGGCCCAGTACTTC
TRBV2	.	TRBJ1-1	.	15	CASSEEGGFDTEAFF	TGTGCCAGCAGTGAAGAGGGGGGCTTCGACACTGAAGCTTTCTTT
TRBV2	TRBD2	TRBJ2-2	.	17	CASSSSPGLGNTGELFF	TGTGCCAGCAGTTCCTCCCCGGGACTAGGGAACACCGGGGAGCTGTTTTTT
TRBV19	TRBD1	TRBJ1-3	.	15	CASTTDRGAGNTIYF	TGTGCCAGTACAACGGACAGGGGCGCAGGAAACACCATATATTTT
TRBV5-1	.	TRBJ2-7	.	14	CASSLLAGAYEQYF	TGCGCCAGCAGCTTGCTAGCAGGGGCCTACGAGCAGTACTTC
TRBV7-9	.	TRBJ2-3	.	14	CASSLTATLFGQYF	TGTGCCAGCAGCTTAACGGCGACTCTTTTTGGGCAGTATTTT
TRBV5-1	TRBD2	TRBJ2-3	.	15	CASSPPREGGDTQYF	TGCGCCAGCAGCCCCCCCCGGGAGGGAGGGGATACGCAGTATTTT
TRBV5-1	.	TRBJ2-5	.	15	CASSPGTILAETQYF	TGCGCCAGCAGCCCAGGGACCATATTGGCAGAGACCCAGTACTTC
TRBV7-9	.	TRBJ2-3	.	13	CASSLALGSTQYF	TGTGCCAGCAGCTTGGCCCTAGGGAGTACGCAGTATTTT
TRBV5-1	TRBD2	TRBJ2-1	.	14	CASSLGLAMNEQFF	TGCGCCAGCAGCCTTGGACTAGCGATGAATGAGCAGTTCTTC
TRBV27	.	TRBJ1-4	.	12	CASSSGREKLFF	TGTGCCAGCAGTTCGGGACGGGAAAAACTGTTTTTT
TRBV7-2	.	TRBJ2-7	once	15	CASSLGPRVSLRQYF	TGTGCCAGCAGCTTAGGTCCCAGGGTCTCATTGCGGCAGTACTTC
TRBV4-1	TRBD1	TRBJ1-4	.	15	CASSHVTGGAEKLFF	TGCGCCAGCAGCCACGTTACAGGGGGCGCAGAAAAACTGTTTTTT
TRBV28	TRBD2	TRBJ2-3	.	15	CASSPGGEAADTQYF	TGTGCCAGCAGTCCGGGGGGGGAGGCTGCAGATACGCAGTATTTT
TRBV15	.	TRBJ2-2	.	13	CATSRVGPGELFF	TGTGCCACCAGCAGAGTGGGCCCCGGGGAGCTGTTTTTT